The 8 T cell receptor beta chains reported below all come from one sample, sequenced in a study of human T cells and chemical hapten exposure. The time point denotes: patch test 3, about 24 weeks after DPC sensitization. Treatment of the sample: therapeutic diphenylcyclopropenone sensitization with weekly scalp DPC. TCRdb independently ran MiXCR on the RACE reads; one entry per CDR3 protein. Altogether about 82,000 distinct CDR3 sequences are present, 10% to 15% being singletons, with the ten largest covering roughly 5.9%. The sample here was whole blood, taken in connection with sensitization to the hapten diphenylcyclopropenone (DPC). All receptors come from a woman aged 45-60 years with alopecia areata. Some clones in this sample may be carry-over from other donors' samples.

This CDR3 reads CATAMAGGYEQYF. CDR3 bases: TGTGCCACTGCAATGGCAGGGGGCTACGAGCAGTACTTC. The V and J genes are TRBV19 and TRBJ2-7, with TRBD1 matching over 7 bases. CDR3 length: 13 residues. CDR1 is LNHDA, CDR2 SQIVND, per germline (reference sequence). V shed 10 bases, J shed 3 bases, and the junction held 9 bases outside the gene matches. Full variable domain (missing parts from reference TRBV19 and TRBJ2-7): DGGITQSPKYLFRKEGQNVTLSCEQNLNHDAMYWYRQDPGQGLRLIYYSQIVNDFQKGDIAEGYSVSREKKESFPLTVTSAQKNPTAFYLCATAMAGGYEQYFGPGTRLTVT.

The gene calls are TRBV6-5 and TRBJ2-2, with TRBD2 matching 14 bases. The trim removed 6 bases at V and 0 bases at J, leaving 3 bases unmatched. The CDR3 is 17 amino acids. Looked up from germline, CDR1 is MNHEY and CDR2 is SVGAGI. CDR3 region: CASSLTSGRANTGELFF. In DNA, the CDR3 is TGTGCCAGCAGCCTGACTAGCGGGAGGGCGAACACCGGGGAGCTGTTTTTT.

This clonotype was counted at least ten times. The V and J genes are TRBV5-1 and TRBJ1-1; D gene ambiguous. The CDR3 loop spans 13 amino acids. Germline CDR1 SGHRS, CDR2 YFSETQ. The V end lost 2 bases, the J end lost 1 base, and 6 bases lay between the germline ends. CDR3 sequence reads: CASSFNGNTEAFF. DNA for the CDR3: TGCGCCAGCAGCTTTAACGGGAACACTGAAGCTTTCTTT.

This clonotype came up many times. This chain links TRBV11-2 with TRBJ2-2; D not resolved. CDR3 length equals 14 residues. The germline V and J ends were trimmed by 3 bases and 5 bases, with 10 bases remaining between them. The V gene's germline CDR1 is SGHAT and CDR2 FQNNGV. CDR3 sequence reads: CASSFLLRTGELFF. As DNA, the CDR3 is TGTGCCAGCAGCTTCCTGTTGAGGACCGGGGAGCTGTTTTTT.

The chain has TRBV6-6 and TRBJ1-1; 9 bases are a match to TRBD1. This CDR3 spans 16 amino acids. Germline V CDR1 and CDR2: MNHNY, SVGAGI (reference sequence). The junction had 6 bases not matched to a gene; V was cut back by 0 bases and J by 4 bases. The CDR3 DNA reads as TGTGCCAGCAGTTACTCTACAGGGGGCTTGGGCACTGAAGCTTTCTTT. It translates to CASSYSTGGLGTEAFF.

The chain is built from TRBV2 and TRBJ1-1; D is ambiguous. The CDR3 spans 14 residues. Germline V gives CDR1 SNHLY, CDR2 FYNNEI. V was shortened by 7 bases and J by 3 bases, with 15 bases between the two germline ends. In DNA form, the CDR3 reads TGTGCCAGCACCCAAGACGGCCGAGACACTGAAGCTTTCTTT. This sequence encodes CASTQDGRDTEAFF. Variable domain in full (rest from reference TRBV2 and TRBJ1-1): EPEVTQTPSHQVTQMGQEVILRCVPISNHLYFYWYRQILGQKVEFLVSFYNNEISEKSEIFDDQFSVERPDGSNFTLKIRSTKLEDSAMYFCASTQDGRDTEAFFGQGTRLTVV.

This clonotype showed up just a few times. The V call is TRBV6-6, the J call TRBJ1-3; no firm D call. The V gene's germline CDR1 is MNHNY and CDR2 SVGAGI (reference sequence). The length of the CDR3 is 14 residues. Trimming left V 2 bases short and J 4 bases short, with 9 bases between. The CDR3 loop reads CASSYTESGNTIYF. The CDR3 nucleotides read TGTGCCAGCAGTTACACAGAATCCGGAAACACCATATATTTT.

This clonotype was observed a handful of times. CDR3 region: CASSLEANEKLFF. The DNA for the CDR3 is TGCGCCAGCAGCTTGGAAGCTAATGAAAAACTGTTTTTT. This chain links TRBV5-1 with TRBJ1-4; D uncertain. Germline V gene data show CDR1 as SGHRS and CDR2 as YFSETQ. CDR3 length equals 13 residues. The V and J ends lost 0 bases and 3 bases respectively, with 3 bases between them.